This T cell receptor beta chain was observed in a study of T cell responses to AZD1222 COVID-19 vaccine. The protocol was immunoSEQ multiplex PCR, while the TCRdb copy is restricted to in-frame clones and leaves out a portion. The sample includes 65,000 to 95,000 clones, approximately 80% of them seen just once. Germline V gives CDR1 SGHVS, CDR2 FQNEAQ. Germline trimming cut 4 bases from V and 6 bases from J; bases unmatched to any gene: 3. The CDR3 is 13 residues long. The TCR was taken from an adult in good health. The chain carries TRBV7-8 and TRBJ2-7; TRBD1 matches at 10 bases. The source was peripheral blood, collected on day 0 of AZD1222 vaccination. Written as DNA, the CDR3 is TGTGCCAGCAGCTCAGGACAGGGGGGCGAGCAGTACTTC. Protein product: CASSSGQGGEQYF.